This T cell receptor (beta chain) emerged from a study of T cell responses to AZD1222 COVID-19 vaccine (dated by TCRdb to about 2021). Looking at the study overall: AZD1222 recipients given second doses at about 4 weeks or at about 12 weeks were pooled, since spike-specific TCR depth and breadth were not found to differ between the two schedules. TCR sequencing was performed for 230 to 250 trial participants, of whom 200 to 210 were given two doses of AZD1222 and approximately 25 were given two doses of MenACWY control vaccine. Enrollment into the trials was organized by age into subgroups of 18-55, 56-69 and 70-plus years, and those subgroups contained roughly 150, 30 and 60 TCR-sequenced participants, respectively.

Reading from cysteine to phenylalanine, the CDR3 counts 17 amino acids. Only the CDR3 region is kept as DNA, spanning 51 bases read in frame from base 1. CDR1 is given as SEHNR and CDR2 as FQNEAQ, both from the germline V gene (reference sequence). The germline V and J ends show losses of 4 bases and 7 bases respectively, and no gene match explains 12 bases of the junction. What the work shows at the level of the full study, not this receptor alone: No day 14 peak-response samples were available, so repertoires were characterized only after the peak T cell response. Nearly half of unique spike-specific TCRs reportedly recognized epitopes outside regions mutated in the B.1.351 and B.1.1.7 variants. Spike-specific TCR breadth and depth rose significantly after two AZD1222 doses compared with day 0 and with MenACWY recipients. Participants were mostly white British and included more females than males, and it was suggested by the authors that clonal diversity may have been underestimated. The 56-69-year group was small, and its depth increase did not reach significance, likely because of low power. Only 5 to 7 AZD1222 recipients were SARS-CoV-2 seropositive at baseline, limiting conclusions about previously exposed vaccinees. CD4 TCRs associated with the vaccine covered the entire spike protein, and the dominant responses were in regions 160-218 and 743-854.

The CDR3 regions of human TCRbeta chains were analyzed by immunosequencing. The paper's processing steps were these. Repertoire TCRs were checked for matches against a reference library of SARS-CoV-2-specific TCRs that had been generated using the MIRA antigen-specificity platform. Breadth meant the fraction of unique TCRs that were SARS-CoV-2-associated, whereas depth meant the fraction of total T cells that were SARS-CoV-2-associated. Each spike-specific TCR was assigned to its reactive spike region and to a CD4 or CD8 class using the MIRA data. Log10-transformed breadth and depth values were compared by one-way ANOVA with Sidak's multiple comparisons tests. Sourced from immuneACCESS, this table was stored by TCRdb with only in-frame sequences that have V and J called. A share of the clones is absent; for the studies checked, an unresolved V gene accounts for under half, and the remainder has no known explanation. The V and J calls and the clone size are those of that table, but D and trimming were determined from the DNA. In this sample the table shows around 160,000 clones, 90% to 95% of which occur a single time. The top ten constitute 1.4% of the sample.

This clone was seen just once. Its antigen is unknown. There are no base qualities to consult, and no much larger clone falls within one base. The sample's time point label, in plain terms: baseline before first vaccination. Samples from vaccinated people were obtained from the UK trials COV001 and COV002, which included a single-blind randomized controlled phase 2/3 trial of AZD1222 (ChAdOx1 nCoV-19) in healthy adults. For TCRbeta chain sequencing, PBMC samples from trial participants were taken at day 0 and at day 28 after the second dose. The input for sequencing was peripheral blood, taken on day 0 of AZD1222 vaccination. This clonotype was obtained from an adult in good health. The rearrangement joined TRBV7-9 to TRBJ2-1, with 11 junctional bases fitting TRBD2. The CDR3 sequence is CASSSRVAGGPGNEQFF. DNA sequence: TGTGCCAGCAGCTCGAGGGTAGCGGGAGGGCCGGGGAATGAGCAGTTCTTC.